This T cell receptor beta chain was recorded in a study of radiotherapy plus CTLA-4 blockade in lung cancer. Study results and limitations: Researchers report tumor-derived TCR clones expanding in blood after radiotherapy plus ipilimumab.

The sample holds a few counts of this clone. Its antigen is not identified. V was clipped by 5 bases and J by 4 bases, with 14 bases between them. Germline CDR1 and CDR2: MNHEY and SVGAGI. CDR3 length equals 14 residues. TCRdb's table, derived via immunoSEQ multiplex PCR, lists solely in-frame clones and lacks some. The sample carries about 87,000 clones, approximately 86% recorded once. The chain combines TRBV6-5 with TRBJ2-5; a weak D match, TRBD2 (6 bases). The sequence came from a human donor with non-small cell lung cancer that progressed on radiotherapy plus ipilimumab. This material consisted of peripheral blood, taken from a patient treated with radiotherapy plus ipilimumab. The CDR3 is CASSPGLHPETQYF. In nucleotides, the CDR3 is TGTGCCAGCAGTCCAGGACTACATCCAGAGACCCAGTACTTC.